This T cell receptor beta chain comes out of a study of glioma-infiltrating T cells after dendritic cell vaccination. The overall study: Monocyte-derived dendritic cells, cultured approximately 7 days with IL-4 and GM-CSF, were pulsed with autologous tumor lysate. At biweekly intervals, patients got three intradermal dendritic cell vaccine injections.

Study-wide findings and caveats: Higher pretreatment TIL content predicted longer progression-free time and survival.

Time point indicated: after dendritic cell vaccination, including at tumor progression/relapse. PBMC were collected before vaccination, two weeks after the third vaccination, and at progression. To note about this clone: The antigen is undetermined.

Measured with immunoSEQ multiplex PCR; TCRdb has only the in-frame clones, and not every one. The sample includes some 46,000 clones, about nine tenths seen only once; the top ten take 5.3%. The sequencing here drew on blood, taken after dendritic cell vaccination. The TCR was taken from a human donor with glioblastoma.

The CDR3 loop reads CASSYYLRQGYEQYF. The CDR3 DNA reads TGTGCCAGCAGTTACTACCTACGACAGGGCTACGAGCAGTACTTC. The genes are TRBV27 and TRBJ2-7, with TRBD1 identical over 7 bases. There are 15 residues in the CDR3. V shed 4 bases and J 3 bases; nucleotides not matched to a gene: 9. Germline CDR1 reads MNHEY; CDR2 reads SMNVEV (reference sequence).